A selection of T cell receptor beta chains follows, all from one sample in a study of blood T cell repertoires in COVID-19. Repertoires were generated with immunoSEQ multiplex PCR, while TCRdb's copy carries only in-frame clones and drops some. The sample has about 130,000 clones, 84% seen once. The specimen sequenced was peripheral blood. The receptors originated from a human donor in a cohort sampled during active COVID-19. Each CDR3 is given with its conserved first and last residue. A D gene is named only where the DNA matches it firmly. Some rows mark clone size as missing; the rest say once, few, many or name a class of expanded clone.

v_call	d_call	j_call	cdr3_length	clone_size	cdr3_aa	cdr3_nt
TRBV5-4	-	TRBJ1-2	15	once	CASSLTGFSDYGYTF	TGTGCCAGCAGCTTAACAGGGTTTTCCGACTATGGCTACACCTTC
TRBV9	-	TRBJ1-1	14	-	CASSPRAGRTEAFF	TGTGCCAGCAGCCCTCGGGCAGGGCGGACTGAAGCTTTCTTT
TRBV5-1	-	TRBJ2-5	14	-	CASSYSGALETQYF	TGCGCCAGCAGCTACTCAGGGGCACTTGAGACCCAGTACTTC
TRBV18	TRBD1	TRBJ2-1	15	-	CASSLLQGLYNEQFF	TGTGCCAGCTCACTACTACAGGGGCTATACAATGAGCAGTTCTTC
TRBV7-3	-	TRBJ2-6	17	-	CASSLGAQGSGANVLTF	TGTGCCAGCAGCTTAGGGGCGCAGGGCTCTGGGGCCAACGTCCTGACTTTC
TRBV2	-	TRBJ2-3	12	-	CASSGVSRTQYF	TGTGCCAGCAGTGGCGTCTCAAGAACGCAGTATTTT
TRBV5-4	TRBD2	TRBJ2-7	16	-	CASSLGTSGGNYEQYF	TGTGCCAGCAGCTTGGGGACTAGCGGGGGTAACTACGAGCAGTACTTC
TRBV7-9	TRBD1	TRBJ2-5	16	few	CASSLARDRGRETQYF	TGTGCCAGCAGCTTAGCACGGGACAGGGGCCGGGAGACCCAGTACTTC
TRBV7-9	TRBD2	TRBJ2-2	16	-	CASSSRLAGGTGELFF	TGTGCCAGCAGCTCACGTCTAGCGGGTGGGACCGGGGAGCTGTTTTTT
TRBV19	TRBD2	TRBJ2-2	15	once	CASKELAGNTGELFF	TGTGCCAGTAAAGAACTAGCGGGGAACACCGGGGAGCTGTTTTTT
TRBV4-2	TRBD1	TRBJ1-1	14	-	CASSQARQGPEAFF	TGTGCCAGCAGCCAAGCTAGACAGGGGCCCGAAGCTTTCTTT
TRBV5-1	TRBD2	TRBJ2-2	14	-	CASGRGPNTGELFF	TGCGCCAGCGGGAGGGGCCCGAACACCGGGGAGCTGTTTTTT
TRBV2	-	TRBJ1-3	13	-	CASAGEVGATIYF	TGTGCCAGCGCGGGAGAGGTGGGTGCCACCATATATTTT
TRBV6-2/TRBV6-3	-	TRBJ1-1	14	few	CASSYDRTNTEAFF	TGTGCCAGCAGTTACGACAGGACGAACACTGAAGCTTTCTTT
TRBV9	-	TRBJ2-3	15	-	CASSVVWGGTDTQYF	TGTGCCAGCAGCGTAGTATGGGGGGGCACAGATACGCAGTATTTT
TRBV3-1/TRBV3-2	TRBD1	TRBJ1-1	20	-	CASSQGPSTGPPGGVIEAFF	TGTGCCAGCAGCCAGGGGCCGTCGACAGGGCCCCCAGGAGGAGTAATTGAAGCTTTCTTT
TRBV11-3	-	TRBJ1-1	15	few	CASSPAGIYGTEAFF	TGTGCCAGCAGCCCAGCGGGGATATATGGCACTGAAGCTTTCTTT
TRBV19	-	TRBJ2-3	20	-	CASSIAPPPRSGKKTDTQYF	TGTGCCAGTAGTATAGCCCCCCCGCCCCGGTCCGGTAAGAAGACAGATACGCAGTATTTT
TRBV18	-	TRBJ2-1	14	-	CASSPTGSYNEQFF	TGTGCCAGCTCACCAACAGGCAGCTACAATGAGCAGTTCTTC
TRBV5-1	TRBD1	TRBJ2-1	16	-	CASSKTPGQGGNEQFF	TGCGCCAGCAGCAAGACCCCGGGACAGGGTGGGAATGAGCAGTTCTTC
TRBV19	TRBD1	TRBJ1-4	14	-	CASRNRGRDEKLFF	TGTGCCAGTAGAAACAGGGGGCGCGACGAAAAACTGTTTTTT
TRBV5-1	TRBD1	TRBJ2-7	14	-	CASSDPGQTYEQYF	TGCGCCAGCAGCGATCCGGGACAGACCTACGAGCAGTACTTC
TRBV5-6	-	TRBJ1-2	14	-	CASSPLHREGGYTF	TGTGCCAGCAGCCCCCTGCACAGGGAAGGCGGCTACACCTTC
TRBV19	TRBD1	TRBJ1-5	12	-	CASSRQGQPQHF	TGTGCCAGTAGTAGACAGGGTCAGCCCCAGCATTTT
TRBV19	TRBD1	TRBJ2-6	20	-	CASTPTGGTFLISGANVLTF	TGTGCCAGTACCCCGACAGGGGGAACGTTTCTAATCTCTGGGGCCAACGTCCTGACTTTC
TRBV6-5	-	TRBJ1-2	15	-	CASSYSAGPVNGYTF	TGTGCCAGCAGTTACTCAGCAGGGCCCGTTAATGGCTACACCTTC
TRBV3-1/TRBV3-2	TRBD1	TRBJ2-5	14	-	CASSRQGGYETQYF	TGTGCCAGCAGCCGACAGGGCGGATACGAGACCCAGTACTTC